This entry lists 3 T cell receptor beta chains sequenced from one sample in a study of T-cell reconstitution after alpha-beta-depleted transplantation in children. Unique molecular identifiers tagged the TCRbeta library. In TCRdb, the PCR reads were re-called with MiXCR into one record per CDR3 protein. The sample lists around 530,000 distinct CDR3 sequences, around a third occurring once. The sample here was PBMCs from the stem cell graft donor, taken from the stem cell graft. These TCRs come from a human donor who donated a stem cell graft to a child with aplastic anemia.

The chain carries TRBV7-2 and TRBJ2-7, with 8 bases aligning to TRBD2. From germline, CDR1 is SGHTA and CDR2 FQGNSA. The junction had 7 bases not matched to a gene; V was cut back by 3 bases and J by 3 bases. CDR3 length: 15 amino acids. CDR3 nucleotide sequence: TGTGCCAGCAGCTTGTATAGCGGGGTGAACTACGAGCAGTACTTC. Encoded protein: CASSLYSGVNYEQYF. Looking up the rest from reference TRBV7-2 and TRBJ2-7 gives the full variable domain: GAGVSQSPSNKVTEKGKDVELRCDPISGHTALYWYRQSLGQGLEFLIYFQGNSAPDKSGLPSDRFSAERTGGSVSTLTIQRTQQEDSAVYLCASSLYSGVNYEQYFGPGTRLTVT.

In this sample, this clonotype turned up a few times. The V call is TRBV30, the J call TRBJ2-3; 7 positions agree with TRBD1. Looked up from germline, CDR1 is GTSNPN and CDR2 is SVGIG (reference sequence). The CDR3 is made up of 16 amino acids. Losses at the gene ends were 3 bases for V and 2 bases for J; bases not matched to a gene: 11. This CDR3 reads CAWSGWTGSDTDTQYF. The DNA for the CDR3 is TGTGCCTGGAGCGGATGGACAGGTTCTGACACAGATACGCAGTATTTT.

The chain combines TRBV24-1 with TRBJ2-2; a possible D gene is TRBD1 (6 bases). Germline V gene data show CDR1 as KGHDR and CDR2 as SFDVKD. With 0 bases removed from V and 2 bases from J, the gap between germline ends came to 9 bases. The CDR3 sequence is 16 residues long. CDR3 in DNA: TGTGCCACCAGTGATTTGGACAGGCCAAACACCGGGGAGCTGTTTTTT. It codes for CATSDLDRPNTGELFF.